The 27 T cell receptor beta chains in this list originate from one sample, sequenced in a study of T cell clones after liver transplantation. Generated by immunoSEQ multiplex PCR, the TCRdb table keeps only in-frame clones and is missing some. This sample has 72,000 or so clones; less than 90% occur once, and the top ten carry about 2.8%. Sequencing was performed on CD4+ T cells from blood, taken at the 22-month timepoint. The receptors here all came from a human patient who received a liver transplant. Some T cells could come from the graft donor.

V gene TRBV4-2 combines with J gene TRBJ2-3; D is possibly TRBD1 (6 bases). CDR3 length: 15 residues. Trimming pared 0 bases from V and 3 bases from J, leaving 10 bases between. Germline CDR1 is LGHNA and CDR2 is YNFKEQ. CDR3: CASSQDYRATDTQYF. CDR3 nucleotide sequence: TGTGCCAGCAGCCAAGATTACAGGGCGACAGATACGCAGTATTTT.

The chain couples TRBV2 to TRBJ1-6; TRBD1 matches 7 bases. The CDR3 has 14 amino acids. Germline V gene sequence: CDR1 SNHLY, CDR2 FYNNEI. The trim removed 4 bases at V and 7 bases at J, leaving 4 bases unmatched. The CDR3 is CASSAQGKNSPLHF. As DNA, the CDR3 is TGTGCCAGCAGTGCACAGGGGAAAAATTCACCCCTCCACTTT.

V gene TRBV5-4 combines with J gene TRBJ1-2; the D is unclear. V lost 6 bases, J lost 5 bases, and 17 bases lay in between. The V gene's germline CDR1 is SGHNT and CDR2 YYREEE (reference sequence). This CDR3 contains 14 residues. CDR3 DNA sequence: TGTGCCAGCATCATTAACCGGGGTGGGTATGGCTACACCTTC. Translated: CASIINRGGYGYTF.

This sequence joins TRBV6-5 and TRBJ1-1, with D perhaps TRBD1 (6 bases). The ends were cut back, 6 bases at V and 10 bases at J, with 21 bases in the middle. This CDR3 is built from 14 residues. Looked up from germline, CDR1 is MNHEY and CDR2 is SVGAGI. The CDR3 is CASSNGEGGGSAFF. CDR3 in DNA: TGTGCCAGCAGCAACGGAGAGGGGGGTGGGTCAGCTTTCTTT.

This clone was found once. This rearrangement joins TRBV5-1 to TRBJ2-3; TRBD2 matches 7 bases. With V trimmed by 5 bases and J by 0 bases, 6 bases remained unmatched. Germline CDR1 reads SGHRS; CDR2 reads YFSETQ. The CDR3 is made up of 15 amino acids. CDR3: CASRPGGTSTDTQYF. The CDR3 nucleotides are TGCGCCAGCAGACCGGGGGGAACTAGCACAGATACGCAGTATTTT.

This chain connects TRBV28 to TRBJ2-2; D gene ambiguous. The CDR3 runs 15 residues. V was clipped by 6 bases and J by 1 base, with 12 bases between them. Germline-derived CDR1 and CDR2 are MDHEN and SYDVKM. This chain's CDR3 is CASSLPSMNTGELFF. CDR3 DNA sequence: TGTGCCAGCAGCCTTCCTTCTATGAACACCGGGGAGCTGTTTTTT.

V is TRBV15 and J is TRBJ2-5, with 7 positions matching TRBD1. Trimming took 0 bases from V and 3 from J; bases not matched to a gene: 4. This CDR3 is built from 15 residues. The germline V gene encodes CDR1 LNHNV and CDR2 YYDKDF (reference sequence). The CDR3 bases are TGTGCCACCAGCAGAGATCTGGGGACAGAAGAGACCCAGTACTTC. It codes for CATSRDLGTEETQYF.

This clone appeared a few times. V is TRBV11-3 and J is TRBJ2-5; D remains ambiguous. CDR3 length equals 14 residues. The ends were cut back, 1 base at V and 7 bases at J, with 13 bases in the middle. Germline CDR1 is SGHNT and CDR2 is YENEEA. CDR3: CASSLGVPPMTQYF. The CDR3 nucleotides are TGTGCCAGCAGCTTAGGCGTACCCCCCATGACCCAGTACTTC. Together with reference TRBV11-3 and TRBJ2-5, the CDR3 gives the full variable domain: EAGVVQSPRYKIIEKKQPVAFWCNPISGHNTLYWYLQNLGQGPELLIRYENEEAVDDSQLPKDRFSAERLKGVDSTLKIQPAELGDSAVYLCASSLGVPPMTQYFGPGTRLLVL.

The V and J genes are TRBV25-1 and TRBJ1-4, with D possibly TRBD1 on 5 matching bases. The CDR3 consists of 13 residues. V was clipped by 1 base and J by 7 bases, with 7 bases between them. Germline loops: CDR1 MGHDK, CDR2 SYGVNS. The CDR3 protein is CASSESRGEKLFF. DNA of the CDR3: TGTGCCAGCAGTGAATCGAGGGGTGAAAAACTGTTTTTT.

The chain combines TRBV28 with TRBJ2-1; D call uncertain. Trimming took off 2 bases at V and 3 bases at J, with 8 bases between the two ends. This CDR3 region has 14 residues. Germline V gene data show CDR1 as MDHEN and CDR2 as SYDVKM. The CDR3 nucleotides read TGTGCCAGCAGTTTAGGGAATGGCTACAATGAGCAGTTCTTC. It translates to CASSLGNGYNEQFF.

The V gene is TRBV9, the J gene TRBJ2-5; 8 positions match TRBD1. The CDR3 length is 13 residues. Germline V CDR1 and CDR2: SGDLS, YYNGEE. The junction had 2 bases not matched to a gene; V was cut back by 4 bases and J by 3 bases. The CDR3 sequence is CASSMTGEETQYF. DNA of the CDR3: TGTGCCAGCAGCATGACAGGGGAAGAGACCCAGTACTTC. Complete variable domain (other parts from reference TRBV9 and TRBJ2-5): DSGVTQTPKHLITATGQRVTLRCSPRSGDLSVYWYQQSLDQGLQFLIQYYNGEERAKGNILERFSAQQFPDLHSELNLSSLELGDSALYFCASSMTGEETQYFGPGTRLLVL.

The chain combines TRBV13 with TRBJ2-7, with 8 bases matching TRBD2. From germline, CDR1 is PRHDT and CDR2 FYEKMQ (reference sequence). This CDR3 region has 14 residues. The ends lost 5 bases at V and 4 bases at J; junction bases unmatched: 7. The CDR3 DNA sequence: TGTGCCAGCAGCCCCCGGGGGGGGCGATACGAGCAGTACTTC. This codes for CASSPRGGRYEQYF.

The rearrangement links TRBV25-1 to TRBJ2-7; 8 bases are shared with TRBD1. J lost 7 bases, V lost 6 bases, and 14 bases had no gene match. The V gene's germline CDR1 is MGHDK and CDR2 SYGVNS. There are 15 residues in the CDR3. CDR3 sequence: CASRADGQGAREQYF. The DNA of the CDR3 is TGTGCCAGCAGGGCCGACGGGCAGGGGGCGAGGGAGCAGTACTTC.

This chain connects TRBV7-2 to TRBJ1-4; D might be TRBD1 (6 bases). Germline CDR1 is SGHTA and CDR2 is FQGNSA. The V end was cut by 4 bases, the J end by 10 bases, with 19 bases between. The CDR3 covers 15 residues. The CDR3 here is CASSSPQGRDGKLFF. DNA of the CDR3: TGTGCCAGCAGCTCCCCCCAGGGGAGGGACGGAAAACTGTTTTTT.

J is TRBJ1-5 and V is TRBV13; 8 nucleotides match TRBD1. Trimming cost V 2 bases and J 6 bases; bases outside gene matches: 3. Germline CDR1 and CDR2: PRHDT and FYEKMQ (reference sequence). This CDR3 has 14 residues. CDR3 in amino acids: CASSLQGALQPQHF. The CDR3 DNA reads as TGTGCCAGCAGCTTACAGGGGGCGCTTCAGCCCCAGCATTTT.

On this clone itself: A read error may produce the germline difference seen at one junction end. The genes are TRBV15 and TRBJ1-2; no clear D. CDR1 and CDR2 (germline): LNHNV, YYDKDF (reference sequence). The CDR3 contains 13 residues. DNA of the CDR3: TGTGCCACCAGCAGAGGGACGGAGTATGTCTACACCTTC. As protein: CATSRGTEYVYTF.

The V gene is TRBV7-9, the J gene TRBJ2-3, with TRBD1 as a possible D gene (6 bases). Looked up from germline, CDR1 is SEHNR and CDR2 is FQNEAQ (reference sequence). V shed 1 base and J shed 3 bases, with 8 bases lying between them. The CDR3 has 14 residues. This CDR3 is CASSLGQETDTQYF. CDR3 nucleotide sequence: TGTGCCAGCAGCTTAGGACAGGAAACAGATACGCAGTATTTT.

This clone was recorded only once. The chain links TRBV4-1 to TRBJ2-5; D may match TRBD1 or TRBD2 (6 bases each). The V end lost 1 base, the J end lost 2 bases, and 17 bases lay between the germline ends. This CDR3 comprises 17 residues. The germline CDR1 and CDR2 sequences are MGHRA and YSYEKL. In nucleotides, the CDR3 is TGCGCCAGCAGCCAAGGGGCCCGGGGGCCCCCGCAAGAGACCCAGTACTTC. This translates into CASSQGARGPPQETQYF.

This rearrangement joins TRBV7-6 to TRBJ2-5; 12 bases fit TRBD2. CDR3 length: 22 amino acids. Germline V gives CDR1 SGHVS, CDR2 FNYEAQ. V dropped 5 bases and J dropped 2; count of bases not matched to a gene: 24. CDR3 sequence reads: CASSPRAARSLPGLAGQETQYF. The CDR3 coding sequence is TGTGCCAGCAGCCCCCGTGCGGCCCGTAGCCTCCCAGGACTAGCGGGACAAGAGACCCAGTACTTC.

This sequence joins TRBV9 and TRBJ2-3; D is undetermined. Germline CDR1 reads SGDLS; CDR2 reads YYNGEE. The V end lost 0 bases, the J end lost 0 bases, and 5 bases lay between the germline ends. The CDR3 contains 14 residues. CDR3 protein: CASSVGPSTDTQYF. The DNA for the CDR3 is TGTGCCAGCAGCGTAGGTCCGAGCACAGATACGCAGTATTTT.

The gene calls are TRBV7-9 and TRBJ1-1; D perhaps matches TRBD1 (5 bases). There are 15 residues in the CDR3. The V gene's germline CDR1 is SEHNR and CDR2 FQNEAQ (reference sequence). Between the trimmed V and J ends, which lost 4 bases and 1 base, there was a span of 13 bases. CDR3 in amino acids: CASSSPRARNTEAFF. In nucleotides, the CDR3 is TGTGCCAGCAGCTCTCCCAGGGCTAGGAACACTGAAGCTTTCTTT.

The chain employs TRBV28 and TRBJ2-1; a weak D match, TRBD2 (7 bases). Deletions cut 7 bases from V and 7 bases from J, with 23 bases between. The CDR3 totals 16 residues. Germline CDR1 and CDR2: MDHEN and SYDVKM. The CDR3 DNA is TGTGCCAGCACCAAAGGAGGGGGGGTTGTAAGGAATGAGCAGTTCTTC. Residues: CASTKGGGVVRNEQFF.

This chain connects TRBV6-1 to TRBJ2-7; D gene unclear. The V end was cut by 2 bases, the J end by 3 bases, with 11 bases between. This CDR3 comprises 14 residues. Germline-derived CDR1 and CDR2 are MNHNS and SASEGT. In nucleotides, the CDR3 is TGTGCCAGCAGTGAATGGGTGTCCCTCTACGAGCAGTACTTC. Translated: CASSEWVSLYEQYF.

The chain carries TRBV5-4 and TRBJ2-3; a weak D match, TRBD1 (6 bases). V was clipped by 4 bases and J by 4 bases, with 13 bases between them. The CDR3 is 14 residues long. In germline, CDR1 is SGHNT, CDR2 YYREEE (reference sequence). The CDR3 region is CASSPGHLPDTQYF. The CDR3 coding sequence is TGTGCCAGCAGCCCGGGACATCTCCCAGATACGCAGTATTTT.

This chain uses TRBV7-2 with TRBJ1-5; TRBD1 agrees at 8 bases. The CDR3 extends over 17 amino acids. CDR1 is SGHTA, CDR2 FQGNSA, per germline. V lost 5 bases to trimming and J lost 0 bases; unmatched junction nucleotides: 9. The CDR3 DNA is TGTGCCAGCAGCCTGGCCAGGGGGCCCTATAGCAATCAGCCCCAGCATTTT. It codes for CASSLARGPYSNQPQHF.

The chain has TRBV28 and TRBJ2-7, with 10 bases fitting TRBD2. Germline CDR1 MDHEN, CDR2 SYDVKM. Unmatched junction bases numbered 6, after V lost 5 bases and J lost 2 bases. CDR3 size: 15 residues. The CDR3: CASSTASGSPYEQYF. CDR3 nucleotides: TGTGCCAGCAGTACCGCTAGCGGGAGTCCCTACGAGCAGTACTTC.

The chain couples TRBV14 to TRBJ1-4, with 8 positions matching TRBD1. CDR1 is SGHDN, CDR2 FVKESK, per germline. V shed 4 bases and J 15 bases; nucleotides not matched to a gene: 7. The CDR3 loop spans 12 amino acids. DNA for the CDR3: TGTGCCAGCAGCCCTTCGGACAGGGTCATGTTTTTT. It is translated as CASSPSDRVMFF. The entire variable domain, with the rest obtained from reference TRBV14 and TRBJ1-4, is as follows: EAGVTQFPSHSVIEKGQTVTLRCDPISGHDNLYWYRRVMGKEIKFLLHFVKESKQDESGMPNNRFLAERTGGTYSTLKVQPAELEDSGVYFCASSPSDRVMFFGSGTQLSVL.